The next 5 T cell receptor beta chains were all read from a single sample in a study of T cells in localized non-small cell lung cancer. Libraries were prepared by immunoSEQ multiplex PCR; TCRdb keeps only in-frame clonotypes and omits some of them. This table holds tens of thousands of clones, around 81% found once. Sequencing was performed on peripheral blood, taken before any cancer treatment. Receptors were obtained from an older female donor with stage I lung adenocarcinoma.

The CDR3: CASSSQVYYGYTF. In DNA form, the CDR3 reads TGTGCCAGCAGCTCCCAGGTATACTATGGCTACACCTTC. The chain joins TRBV7-2 to TRBJ1-2; unclear D gene. The V gene lost 4 bases and the J gene lost 3 bases, with 9 bases spanning the gap. Germline V gene data show CDR1 as SGHTA and CDR2 as FQGNSA. The CDR3 covers 13 residues.

The V call is TRBV5-4, the J call TRBJ2-1; TRBD2 agrees at 15 bases. J was trimmed by 7 bases and V by 1 base; bases with no gene match: 6. The germline V gene encodes CDR1 SGHNT and CDR2 YYREEE (reference sequence). CDR3 length equals 17 residues. The CDR3 sequence: CASSLRPGLAGGNEQFF. The CDR3 DNA follows: TGTGCCAGCAGCTTGAGGCCGGGACTAGCGGGGGGAAATGAGCAGTTCTTC.

The V and J genes are TRBV9 and TRBJ2-2; TRBD2 matches 9 bases. Losses at the gene ends were 3 bases for V and 4 bases for J; bases not matched to a gene: 4. CDR1 is SGDLS, CDR2 YYNGEE, per germline. The CDR3 loop spans 15 amino acids. CDR3 protein: CASSDAGGPTGELFF. For the CDR3, the DNA is TGTGCCAGCAGCGATGCGGGAGGGCCCACCGGGGAGCTGTTTTTT.

The count of this clone is one. The V gene is TRBV5-1, the J gene TRBJ2-1; D may be TRBD2 (5 bases). Germline V CDR1 and CDR2: SGHRS, YFSETQ. The germline V and J ends were trimmed by 4 bases and 3 bases, with 8 bases remaining between them. There are 13 residues in the CDR3. The CDR3 loop is CASSGSSYNEQFF. The CDR3 DNA reads as TGCGCCAGCAGCGGGAGCAGCTACAATGAGCAGTTCTTC.

The chain joins TRBV30 to TRBJ2-7; D is possibly TRBD1 or TRBD2 (6 bases each). The CDR3 length is 15 residues. Germline V lookup: CDR1 GTSNPN, CDR2 SVGIG (reference sequence). V was shortened by 5 bases and J by 3 bases, with 20 bases between the two germline ends. CDR3 DNA: TGTGCCTGGGGCCCCCGGGGGCTAGCAAGCTACGAGCAGTACTTC. Encoded protein: CAWGPRGLASYEQYF.